These T cell receptor beta chains were read from a single sample in a study of blood T cell repertoires in COVID-19. The assay was immunoSEQ multiplex PCR, and TCRdb's table has in-frame clones only and misses some. In the table there are under 350,000 clones, 70% to 90% of which are singletons. The sequenced material came from peripheral blood. Receptors originate from a woman aged 70-85 years with acute or convalescent COVID-19. Each CDR3 is given with its conserved first and last residue. The D gene is left open where the match is weak. The size entry is marked missing in some rows and otherwise reads once, few, many or a size class.

CDR3aa | CDR3nt | d_gene | abundance | j_gene | v_gene
CSATTGRAFF | TGCAGTGCCACGACAGGGCGAGCTTTCTTT | TRBD1 | - | TRBJ1-1 | TRBV20-1
CASSQVLGERGSYNEQFF | TGCGCCAGCAGCCAAGTTTTGGGGGAGCGGGGCTCCTACAATGAGCAGTTCTTC | TRBD2 | - | TRBJ2-1 | TRBV4-1
CASLAGGIGETQYF | TGTGCCAGCCTAGCGGGGGGGATCGGGGAGACCCAGTACTTC | TRBD2 | - | TRBJ2-5 | TRBV11-2
CASSVATSGVNTEAFF | TGTGCCAGCAGCGTAGCTACGTCAGGGGTGAACACTGAAGCTTTCTTT | - | few | TRBJ1-1 | TRBV9
CASSLAGGFTDTQYF | TGTGCCAGCAGCCTAGCGGGGGGCTTCACAGATACGCAGTATTTT | TRBD2 | - | TRBJ2-3 | TRBV3-1/TRBV3-2
CASSQEGLALHF | TGTGCCAGCAGCCAAGAAGGCCTAGCCCTGCACTTC | - | - | TRBJ2-5 | TRBV3-1/TRBV3-2
CASSQEGEGKLFF | TGTGCCAGCAGCCAGGAGGGTGAGGGAAAACTGTTTTTT | - | - | TRBJ1-4 | TRBV3-1/TRBV3-2
CASSMGASGGNEQFF | TGTGCCAGCAGCATGGGGGCTAGCGGGGGCAATGAGCAGTTCTTC | TRBD2 | - | TRBJ2-1 | TRBV5-4
CASSFSEINEKLFF | TGTGCCAGCAGCTTTTCAGAAATCAATGAAAAACTGTTTTTT | - | - | TRBJ1-4 | TRBV7-9
CASSSNRGYGDTQYF | TGTGCCAGCAGCTCCAACCGGGGGTACGGAGATACGCAGTATTTT | - | - | TRBJ2-3 | TRBV5-4
CASSRTGRDGYTF | TGTGCCAGTAGTCGGACAGGGCGTGATGGCTACACCTTC | TRBD1 | - | TRBJ1-2 | TRBV19
CASSQAGLKLFF | TGTGCCAGCAGCCAAGCAGGCCTAAAACTGTTTTTT | - | - | TRBJ1-4 | TRBV3-1/TRBV3-2
CASSSRATDNTEAFF | TGTGCCAGTAGTTCCAGGGCGACCGATAACACTGAAGCTTTCTTT | - | - | TRBJ1-1 | TRBV19
CASSIGLAGGVEQYF | TGTGCCAGTAGTATAGGTTTAGCAGGGGGCGTCGAGCAGTACTTC | TRBD1 | once | TRBJ2-7 | TRBV19
CASSREPWDSSSTDTQYF | TGTGCCAGCAGCCGAGAGCCCTGGGACAGTTCTAGCACAGATACGCAGTATTTT | TRBD1 | - | TRBJ2-3 | TRBV3-1/TRBV3-2
CSVTQRSYGYTF | TGCAGCGTTACCCAGCGGAGCTATGGCTACACCTTC | - | - | TRBJ1-2 | TRBV29-1
CASSDGGAQETQYF | TGTGCCAGCAGCGACGGGGGGGCTCAAGAGACCCAGTACTTC | TRBD2 | - | TRBJ2-5 | TRBV5-6
CASSATSGGATEQFF | TGTGCCAGCAGCGCCACTAGCGGGGGGGCCACTGAGCAGTTCTTC | TRBD2 | - | TRBJ2-1 | TRBV7-7
CASRLNTEAFF | TGTGCCAGCAGGTTAAACACTGAAGCTTTCTTT | - | few | TRBJ1-1 | TRBV6-5
CASSSGETQYF | TGTGCCAGTTCTAGCGGGGAGACCCAGTACTTC | TRBD2 | - | TRBJ2-5 | TRBV2
CASSDPGTSGGETQYF | TGTGCCAGCAGTGACCCCGGGACTAGCGGGGGAGAGACCCAGTACTTC | TRBD2 | - | TRBJ2-5 | TRBV6-1
CASSLEQGDGYTF | TGCGCCAGCAGCTTGGAACAGGGCGATGGCTACACCTTC | - | - | TRBJ1-2 | TRBV5-1
CASSRSGGGGNQPQHF | TGTGCCAGCAGCCGGTCTGGGGGCGGTGGCAATCAGCCCCAGCATTTT | - | - | TRBJ1-5 | TRBV7-2
CASSALAGGPSNTGELFF | TGTGCCAGCAGTGCGCTAGCGGGGGGGCCTTCGAACACCGGGGAGCTGTTTTTT | TRBD2 | - | TRBJ2-2 | TRBV6-1
CASSLQANTEAFF | TGTGCCAGCAGTCTACAGGCGAACACTGAAGCTTTCTTT | - | - | TRBJ1-1 | TRBV6-6
CASSRQTNTEAFF | TGTGCCAGTAGCCGACAGACGAACACTGAAGCTTTCTTT | - | - | TRBJ1-1 | TRBV19
CASSASGGQENQPQHF | TGTGCCAGCAGTGCCTCAGGGGGGCAGGAAAATCAGCCCCAGCATTTT | TRBD1 | - | TRBJ1-5 | TRBV25-1
CASSSGQGYSTDTQYF | TGTGCCAGCAGTTCCGGACAGGGGTATAGTACAGATACGCAGTATTTT | TRBD1 | - | TRBJ2-3 | TRBV27
CASSLNGVGQFF | TGTGCCAGCAGCTTAAACGGGGTCGGGCAGTTCTTC | - | - | TRBJ2-1 | TRBV11-2
CATSPGLAGATYEQYF | TGTGCCACCAGCCCGGGACTAGCGGGGGCCACCTACGAGCAGTACTTC | TRBD2 | - | TRBJ2-7 | TRBV24-1
CASSDGRNSPLHF | TGTGCCAGCAGTGATGGCAGAAATTCACCCCTCCACTTT | - | - | TRBJ1-6 | TRBV6-1
CASSFRNTEAFF | TGCGCCAGCAGCTTCAGGAACACTGAAGCTTTCTTT | - | - | TRBJ1-1 | TRBV5-1
CASSTGLEAFF | TGTGCCAGCAGCACAGGGCTTGAAGCTTTCTTT | - | - | TRBJ1-1 | TRBV7-9
CASTLPGQGSDEQFF | TGTGCCAGCACCCTTCCGGGACAGGGTAGTGATGAGCAGTTCTTC | TRBD1 | - | TRBJ2-1 | TRBV6-6
CASSSRDRKQETQYF | TGTGCCAGCAGCAGCCGGGACAGAAAACAAGAGACCCAGTACTTC | TRBD1 | - | TRBJ2-5 | TRBV6-5
CASKSGYYGYTF | TGTGCCAGCAAAAGCGGCTACTATGGCTACACCTTC | - | - | TRBJ1-2 | TRBV3-1/TRBV3-2
CASKTGSGQPQHF | TGTGCCAGCAAAACGGGGTCGGGACAGCCCCAGCATTTT | - | few | TRBJ1-5 | TRBV6-5
CASSTRGGIYEQYF | TGTGCCAGTAGTACCAGGGGCGGAATCTACGAGCAGTACTTC | - | - | TRBJ2-7 | TRBV19
CASTGYYGYTF | TGTGCCAGCACCGGGTACTATGGCTACACCTTC | - | - | TRBJ1-2 | TRBV2